This T cell receptor beta chain derives from a study of T cell repertoires in breast cancer (dated by TCRdb to about 2016). With regard to the full study: Tumors, lymph nodes and peripheral blood lymphocytes from breast cancer patients, as well as peripheral blood from healthy control donors, were profiled. The majority of the roughly 22 patient tumors analyzed for shared TCRs were ER+/PR+. Tumors and tumor-involved lymph nodes were minced and digested with Liberase and DNase, then filtered through 70-um and 40-um filters. On average, sequencing produced roughly 550,000 sequences per sample, which came to around 9 reads per input cell. Tumor-free lymph nodes were processed without enzymatic digestion, and Ficoll was used to separate blood samples. Because breast cancer has a low mutational burden and rarely has common mutations, the study reasoned that TCRs shared between breast cancer patients would target shared antigens. Nine healthy donors, of an age range similar to that of the patients, were included as controls.

The paper as a whole reports these results and caveats: Emulsion RT-PCR was considered qualitative rather than quantitative, since transcript abundance and primer differences skewed clone recovery. Shared TCRs were encoded by various nucleotide sequences, which suggests selection and expansion based on antigen. TRBV7 predominance was observed among shared TCRs, which possibly reflected tumor recognition or mispriming bias from eight TRBV7 primers. Possible tumor specificity was suggested for 15 to 20 TCR pairs that were shared across seven or more patient tumors yet rarely found in control blood. Genuine antitumor clones may have been missed because singleton TCRs were discarded and only part of each tumor was sampled. Tumor-involved sentinel lymph nodes shared about fourfold more TCRs with matched tumor repertoires than tumor-free nodes (about 8.3% versus 1.9%).

To analyze paired alpha-beta TCRs of CD8+ T cells, the study used an expanded emulsion RT-PCR method with primers covering all TCR V genes. CD8+ T cells were isolated with a CD8 positive selection kit and incubated overnight in about 9.9 IU/mL IL-2 before emulsion RT-PCR. Comments on this clonotype: This receptor's antigen is unknown. An end of the junction differs from the germline gene, which may be a read error.

The CDR3 sequence holds 13 residues, the cysteine and phenylalanine included. This entry keeps only the CDR3 DNA: 39 bases, framed from base 1. The germline V gene (reference sequence) specifies DFQATT as CDR1 and SNEGSKA as CDR2. Library preparation was by emulsion pairing. Unpaired genes were suppressed by a second nested PCR containing blocking oligos, after which a third nested PCR added Illumina adaptors and barcodes. Each emulsion RT-PCR master mix held roughly 5,000-250,000 T cells and included C-region, Stepout and V-region primers. The Micellula Emulsion and Purification Kit was used to make the emulsions, and Qiagen OneStep RT-PCR reagents were used for RT-PCR. The pooled libraries were sequenced on an Illumina MiSeq using paired-end 2 x 250 reads. In the source study's methods: Read pairs were joined in Galaxy and clipped at the engineered overlap into separate alpha and beta files; unclipped reads were discarded. Alpha-beta pairs were assigned using CompleteTCR, a MiTCR-based pipeline in which chains sharing read cluster identifiers are linked by an R script. TCR sequences observed only once, about 1-3.2%, were removed as potential sequencing errors. The raw public data were reprocessed by TCRdb itself: fastp quality trimming at Q25, MiXCR clonotype calling, in-frame beta chains only. Rows are unified per CDR3 protein, each entry keeping the most common DNA and genes. None of the V and J calls come from the authors' own analysis; TCRdb made them. This sample has tens of thousands of distinct CDR3 sequences in its table, and over 40% of those were observed once. The top ten clones comprise 55% to 75% of the sample.

The TCR comes from a pool of human donors with breast cancer or a healthy control (not recorded which). Sequenced input: CD8+ T cells. Recombination joined TRBV20-1 with TRBJ2-3; 6 matching bases give a weak D call of TRBD2. The bases read TGCAGTACTAGCCGGGGCTACACAGATACGCAGTGTTTT. Translated, it reads CSTSRGYTDTQCF.